This T cell receptor (beta chain) comes out of a study of T cells in Graves' hyperthyroidism and ophthalmopathy. Study background: Any treatment followed the collection of peripheral blood at initial diagnosis. Study-level points and caveats: Appearing also in blood were most of the thyroid clonotypes expanded above 0.001.

Comment on this clonotype: Antigen: not known.

The CDR3 contains 15 residues. With 8 bases clipped from V and 3 bases from J, the junction kept 8 bases outside the gene matches. The germline gives CDR1 LNHDA, CDR2 SQIVND (reference sequence). TCR beta CDR3 regions were amplified from RNA. A set of HTBI primers served as the primers for a first-round RT-PCR of the TCR CDR3. Each CDR3 protein gets one entry after TCRdb re-called the multiplex PCR reads with MiXCR. The sample has hundreds of thousands of distinct CDR3 sequences, over 11% seen once; the top ten hold around 28%. The study included ophthalmopathy patients with Clinical Activity Score at least 3, NOSPECS grade at least 4 and duration under 3 months. The authors obtained PBMCs from roughly 10 ml of fresh peripheral blood.

This TCR came from a man aged 45 to 65 with Graves' ophthalmopathy. The chain joins TRBV19 to TRBJ2-1, with 9 bases matching TRBD1. Specimen: blood. CDR3 sequence reads: CASSPGQGYYNEQFF. CDR3 nucleotides: TGTGCCAGTTCGCCGGGACAGGGTTACTACAATGAGCAGTTCTTC.